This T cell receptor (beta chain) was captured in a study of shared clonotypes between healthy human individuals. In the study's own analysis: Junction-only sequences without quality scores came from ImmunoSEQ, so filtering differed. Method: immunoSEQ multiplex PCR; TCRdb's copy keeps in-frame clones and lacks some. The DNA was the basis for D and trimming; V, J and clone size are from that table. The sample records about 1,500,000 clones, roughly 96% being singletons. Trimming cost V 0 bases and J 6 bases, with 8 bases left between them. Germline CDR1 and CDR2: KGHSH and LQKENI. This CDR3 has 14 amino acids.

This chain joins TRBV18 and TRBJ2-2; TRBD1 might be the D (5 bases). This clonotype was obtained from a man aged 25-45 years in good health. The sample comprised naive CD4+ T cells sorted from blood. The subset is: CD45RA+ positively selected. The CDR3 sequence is CASSPPHRSGELFF. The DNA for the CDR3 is TGTGCCAGCTCACCACCGCACAGGTCCGGGGAGCTGTTTTTT.